This T cell receptor beta chain is drawn from a study of T-cell memory formation after mild COVID-19. Study-level findings and limits: Memory cells collected pre-infection included some clones that later responded, suggesting cross-reactive memory joined.

TCRdb re-called the 5' RACE reads through MiXCR, storing one row per CDR3 protein. The sample has 300,000 to 400,000 distinct CDR3 sequences, 25% to 30% seen once. About this clonotype itself: What it binds is unknown.

The V segment lost 1 base and the J segment 7 bases; nucleotides outside the gene matches: 2. CDR1 is LGHNA, CDR2 YSLEER, per germline. The CDR3 length is 14 residues. This sequence joins TRBV4-3 and TRBJ2-7; 12 bases align to TRBD1. Source material: PBMCs or a T cell subset sorted from them (not recorded which). The sequence was obtained from an adult woman who had mild COVID-19 (a few samples of this study predate the infection). Cell type and time point are not known. CDR3 region: CASSQGDRGREQYF. The CDR3 DNA sequence: TGCGCCAGCAGCCAAGGGGACAGGGGGCGGGAGCAGTACTTC.